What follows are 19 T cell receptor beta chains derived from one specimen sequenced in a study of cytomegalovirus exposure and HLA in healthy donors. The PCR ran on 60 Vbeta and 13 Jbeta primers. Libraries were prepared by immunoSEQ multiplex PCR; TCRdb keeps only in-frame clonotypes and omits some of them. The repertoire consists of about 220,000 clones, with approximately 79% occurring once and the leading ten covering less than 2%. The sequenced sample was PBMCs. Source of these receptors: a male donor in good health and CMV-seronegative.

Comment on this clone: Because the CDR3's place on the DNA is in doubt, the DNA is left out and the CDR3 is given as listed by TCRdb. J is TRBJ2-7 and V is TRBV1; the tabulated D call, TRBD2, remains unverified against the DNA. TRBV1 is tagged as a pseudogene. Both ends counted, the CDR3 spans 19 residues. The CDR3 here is CTSSQEESVAGGATYEQYF.

The CDR3 region is CASSRQGTIGTDTQYF. As DNA, the CDR3 is TGTGCCAGTAGTCGGCAGGGCACTATTGGCACAGATACGCAGTATTTT. The chain is built from TRBV19 and TRBJ2-3; a weak D match, TRBD1 (5 bases). The V end lost 5 bases, the J end lost 1 base, and 16 bases lay between the germline ends. CDR3 length equals 16 residues. CDR1 and CDR2 (germline): LNHDA, SQIVND (reference sequence).

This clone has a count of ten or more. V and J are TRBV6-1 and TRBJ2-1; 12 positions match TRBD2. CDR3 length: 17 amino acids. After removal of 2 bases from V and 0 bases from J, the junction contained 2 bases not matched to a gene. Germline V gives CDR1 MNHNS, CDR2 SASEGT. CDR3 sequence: CASSETSGGSSYNEQFF. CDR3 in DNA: TGTGCCAGCAGTGAAACTAGCGGGGGGAGCTCCTACAATGAGCAGTTCTTC.

In nucleotides, the CDR3 is TGTGCCAGCAGTCTCGCCCGTAGCGGCAGCTCCTACGAGCAGTACTTC. It is translated as CASSLARSGSSYEQYF. J is TRBJ2-7 and V is TRBV28, with D tentatively TRBD2 (6 bases). Trimming took 5 bases from V and 0 from J, leaving 17 bases between them. Germline V lookup: CDR1 MDHEN, CDR2 SYDVKM. The CDR3 runs to 16 residues. Combining the CDR3 with reference TRBV28 and TRBJ2-7 gives the whole variable domain DVKVTQSSRYLVKRTGEKVFLECVQDMDHENMFWYRQDPGLGLRLIYFSYDVKMKEKGDIPEGYSVSREKKERFSLILESASTNQTSMYLCASSLARSGSSYEQYFGPGTRLTVT.

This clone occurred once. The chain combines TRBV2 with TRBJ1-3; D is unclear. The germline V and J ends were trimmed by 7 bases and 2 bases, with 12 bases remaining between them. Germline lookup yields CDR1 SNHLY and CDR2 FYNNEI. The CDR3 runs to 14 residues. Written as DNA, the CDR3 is TGTGCCAGCAATACTAGTAGTCCTGGAAACACCATATATTTT. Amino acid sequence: CASNTSSPGNTIYF. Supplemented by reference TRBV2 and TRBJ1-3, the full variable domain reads EPEVTQTPSHQVTQMGQEVILRCVPISNHLYFYWYRQILGQKVEFLVSFYNNEISEKSEIFDDQFSVERPDGSNFTLKIRSTKLEDSAMYFCASNTSSPGNTIYFGEGSWLTVV.

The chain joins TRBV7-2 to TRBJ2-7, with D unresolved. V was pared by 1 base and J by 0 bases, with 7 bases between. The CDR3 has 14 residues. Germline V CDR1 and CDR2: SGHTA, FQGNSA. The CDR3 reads CASSLGPNSYEQYF. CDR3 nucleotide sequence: TGTGCCAGCAGCTTAGGGCCAAACTCCTACGAGCAGTACTTC.

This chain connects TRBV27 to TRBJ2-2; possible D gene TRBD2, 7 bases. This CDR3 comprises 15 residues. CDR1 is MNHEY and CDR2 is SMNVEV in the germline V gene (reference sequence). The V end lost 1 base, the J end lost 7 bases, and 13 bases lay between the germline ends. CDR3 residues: CASSLFEGEGGELFF. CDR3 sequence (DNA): TGTGCCAGCAGTTTATTCGAGGGGGAGGGCGGGGAGCTGTTTTTT.

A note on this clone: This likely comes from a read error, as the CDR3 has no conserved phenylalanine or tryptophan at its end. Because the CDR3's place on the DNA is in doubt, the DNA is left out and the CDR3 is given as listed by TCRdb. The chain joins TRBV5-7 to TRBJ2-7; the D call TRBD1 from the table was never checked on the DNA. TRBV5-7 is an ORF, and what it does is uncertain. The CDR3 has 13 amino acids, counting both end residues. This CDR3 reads CASPPDPNRVTRR.

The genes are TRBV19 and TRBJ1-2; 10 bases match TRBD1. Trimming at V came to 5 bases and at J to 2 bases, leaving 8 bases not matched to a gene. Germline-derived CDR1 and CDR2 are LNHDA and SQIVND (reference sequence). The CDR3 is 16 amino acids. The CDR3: CASSDPTGGWNYGYTF. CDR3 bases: TGTGCCAGTAGTGATCCGACAGGGGGCTGGAACTATGGCTACACCTTC.

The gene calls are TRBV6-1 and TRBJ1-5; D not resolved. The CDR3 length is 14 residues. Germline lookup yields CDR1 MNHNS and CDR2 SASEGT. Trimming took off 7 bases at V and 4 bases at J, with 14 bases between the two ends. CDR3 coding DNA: TGTGCCAGCATTTCTCGGAGGGCAAATCAGCCCCAGCATTTT. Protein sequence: CASISRRANQPQHF.

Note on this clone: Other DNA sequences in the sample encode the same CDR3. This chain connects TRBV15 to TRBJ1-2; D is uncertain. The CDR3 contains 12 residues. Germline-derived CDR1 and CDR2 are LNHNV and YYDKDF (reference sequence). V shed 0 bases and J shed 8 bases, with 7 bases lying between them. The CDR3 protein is CATSRDSGGYTF. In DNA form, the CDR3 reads TGTGCCACCAGCAGAGATTCGGGGGGCTACACCTTC.

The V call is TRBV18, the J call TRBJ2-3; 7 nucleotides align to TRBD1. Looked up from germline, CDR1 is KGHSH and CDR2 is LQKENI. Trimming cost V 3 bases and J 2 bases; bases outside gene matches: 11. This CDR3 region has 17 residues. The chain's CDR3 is CASSPRGQNPFTDTQYF. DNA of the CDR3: TGTGCCAGCTCACCCCGGGGACAGAACCCTTTCACAGATACGCAGTATTTT. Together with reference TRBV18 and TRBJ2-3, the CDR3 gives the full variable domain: NAGVMQNPRHLVRRRGQEARLRCSPMKGHSHVYWYRQLPEEGLKFMVYLQKENIIDESGMPKERFSAEFPKEGPSILRIQQVVRGDSAAYFCASSPRGQNPFTDTQYFGPGTRLTVL.

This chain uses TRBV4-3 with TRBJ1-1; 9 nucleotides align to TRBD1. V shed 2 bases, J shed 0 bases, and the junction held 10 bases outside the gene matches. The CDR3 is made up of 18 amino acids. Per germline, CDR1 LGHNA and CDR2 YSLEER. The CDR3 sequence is CASSQTGTGNTMNTEAFF. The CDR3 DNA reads TGCGCCAGCAGCCAAACCGGGACAGGGAATACAATGAACACTGAAGCTTTCTTT.

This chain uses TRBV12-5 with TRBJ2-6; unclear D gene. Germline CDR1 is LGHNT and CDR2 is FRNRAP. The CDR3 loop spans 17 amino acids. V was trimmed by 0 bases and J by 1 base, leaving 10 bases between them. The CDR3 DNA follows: TGTGCTAGTGGTTTGGTATTTGGCCAGTCTGGGGCCAACGTCCTGACTTTC. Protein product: CASGLVFGQSGANVLTF. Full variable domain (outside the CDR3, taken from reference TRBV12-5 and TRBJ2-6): DARVTQTPRHKVTEMGQEVTMRCQPILGHNTVFWYRQTMMQGLELLAYFRNRAPLDDSGMPKDRFSAEMPDATLATLKIQPSEPRDSAVYFCASGLVFGQSGANVLTFGAGSRLTVL.

CDR3 residues: CASSLEPTGTRNQPQHF. CDR3 DNA: TGTGCCAGCAGCTTGGAGCCGACAGGGACCAGAAATCAGCCCCAGCATTTT. V usage is TRBV5-5 and J usage is TRBJ1-5; 7 positions match TRBD1. The V gene's germline CDR1 is SGHKS and CDR2 YYEKEE (reference sequence). The CDR3 consists of 17 residues. After removal of 0 bases from V and 4 bases from J, the junction contained 10 bases not matched to a gene.

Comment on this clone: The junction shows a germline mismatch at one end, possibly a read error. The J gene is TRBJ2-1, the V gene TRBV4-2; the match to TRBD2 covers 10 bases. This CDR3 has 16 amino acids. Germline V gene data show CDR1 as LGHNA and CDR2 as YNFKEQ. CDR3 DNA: TGTGCCGGCAGCAAAGTAACTAGCGGGGCCCCAAATGAGCAGTTCTTC. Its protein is CAGSKVTSGAPNEQFF.

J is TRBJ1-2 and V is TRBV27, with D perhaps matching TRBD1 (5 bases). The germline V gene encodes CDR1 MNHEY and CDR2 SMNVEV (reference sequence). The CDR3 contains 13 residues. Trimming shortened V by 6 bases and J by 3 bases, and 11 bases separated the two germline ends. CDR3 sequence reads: CASSPAGDYGYTF. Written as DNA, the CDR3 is TGTGCCAGCAGCCCCGCGGGGGACTATGGCTACACCTTC.

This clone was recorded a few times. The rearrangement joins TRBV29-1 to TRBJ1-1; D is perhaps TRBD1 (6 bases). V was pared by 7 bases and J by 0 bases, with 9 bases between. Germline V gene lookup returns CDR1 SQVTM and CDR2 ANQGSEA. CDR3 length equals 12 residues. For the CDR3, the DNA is TGCAGCGGGACAGAGTTGAACACTGAAGCTTTCTTT. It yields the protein CSGTELNTEAFF.

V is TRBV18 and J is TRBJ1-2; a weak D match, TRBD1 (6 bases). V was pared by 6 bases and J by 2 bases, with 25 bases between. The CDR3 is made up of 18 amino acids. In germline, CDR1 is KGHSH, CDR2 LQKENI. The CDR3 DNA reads TGTGCCAGCTCTCCTCCGTGGTTGGGCAGGGGCCCCAACTATGGCTACACCTTC. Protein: CASSPPWLGRGPNYGYTF. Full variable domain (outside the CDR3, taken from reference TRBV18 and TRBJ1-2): NAGVMQNPRHLVRRRGQEARLRCSPMKGHSHVYWYRQLPEEGLKFMVYLQKENIIDESGMPKERFSAEFPKEGPSILRIQQVVRGDSAAYFCASSPPWLGRGPNYGYTFGSGTRLTVV.